These 11 T cell receptor beta chains originate from one sample sequenced in a study of cytomegalovirus exposure and HLA in healthy donors. PCR involved 60 Vbeta and 13 Jbeta primers. The data were produced by immunoSEQ multiplex PCR, yet TCRdb's version contains in-frame clones alone and is incomplete. This sample's clone table lists about 160,000 clones. Sequenced sample: PBMCs. The receptor source for this set is an older woman in good health and CMV-seronegative.

This chain joins TRBV19 and TRBJ2-5; a weak D match, TRBD2 (5 bases). V dropped 5 bases and J dropped 7 bases, with 17 bases sitting between them. This CDR3 is 14 amino acids long. Germline V CDR1 and CDR2: LNHDA, SQIVND (reference sequence). The CDR3 here is CASSLPGEKMTQYF. CDR3 DNA: TGTGCCAGTAGTCTTCCCGGGGAGAAAATGACCCAGTACTTC.

The chain couples TRBV9 to TRBJ1-1, with D perhaps matching TRBD1 (5 bases). Germline lookup yields CDR1 SGDLS and CDR2 YYNGEE. The length of the CDR3 is 14 residues. V lost 4 bases to trimming and J lost 1 base, with 11 bases between them. The CDR3 DNA reads as TGTGCCAGCAGCACGACGACAGAGAACACTGAAGCTTTCTTT. This gives the protein CASSTTTENTEAFF.

J is TRBJ1-3 and V is TRBV6-6; 8 positions agree with TRBD1. CDR3 length: 13 amino acids. After removal of 5 bases from V and 9 bases from J, the junction contained 6 bases not matched to a gene. The V gene's germline CDR1 is MNHNY and CDR2 SVGAGI (reference sequence). The CDR3 is CASSVQGAGTIYF. The CDR3 DNA reads TGTGCCAGCAGTGTCCAGGGGGCCGGCACCATATATTTT.

V usage is TRBV7-6 and J usage is TRBJ1-4, with a possible D match to TRBD1 (6 bases). The germline gives CDR1 SGHVS, CDR2 FNYEAQ. V was clipped by 6 bases and J by 8 bases, with 13 bases between them. The CDR3 covers 13 residues. The CDR3 nucleotides are TGTGCCAGCAGAGGACCGGGACAAGAAAAACTGTTTTTT. It codes for CASRGPGQEKLFF.

The rearrangement uses TRBV29-1 and TRBJ1-1, with D hard to call. This CDR3 region has 12 residues. The V end was cut by 5 bases, the J end by 2 bases, with 9 bases between. Germline V gene lookup returns CDR1 SQVTM and CDR2 ANQGSEA. The CDR3 reads CSVMRGNTEAFF. For the CDR3, the DNA is TGCAGCGTTATGCGGGGTAACACTGAAGCTTTCTTT.

For this clone: The sample holds other DNA sequences that translate to the same CDR3. The J gene is TRBJ2-1, the V gene TRBV5-8, with 11 bases identical to TRBD2. With V trimmed by 0 bases and J by 4 bases, 3 bases remained unmatched. Germline V lookup: CDR1 SGHTS, CDR2 YDEGEE. The CDR3 runs 16 residues. CDR3 sequence reads: CASSLGLAGGYNEQFF. In DNA form, the CDR3 reads TGTGCCAGCAGCTTGGGTCTAGCGGGAGGTTACAATGAGCAGTTCTTC.

The chain combines TRBV5-4 with TRBJ2-7; D possibly corresponds to TRBD2 (5 bases). The CDR3 covers 14 residues. V was cut by 9 bases and J by 2 bases, with 18 bases left in between. Germline CDR1 reads SGHNT; CDR2 reads YYREEE (reference sequence). The CDR3 DNA reads TGTGCCACCCACCGGGGTAGCGATACCTACGAGCAGTACTTC. It is translated as CATHRGSDTYEQYF.

V usage is TRBV4-1 and J usage is TRBJ1-2, with no clear D. Per the germline V gene, CDR1 is MGHRA and CDR2 is YSYEKL. Trimming took 4 bases from V and 8 from J, leaving 17 bases between them. There are 14 residues in the CDR3. The CDR3 coding sequence is TGCGCCAGCAGCCCGATCACAATCTGGCAGGGCTACACCTTC. This gives the protein CASSPITIWQGYTF.

The chain employs TRBV5-1 and TRBJ2-1; 11 nucleotides align to TRBD2. The CDR3 runs 17 residues. Germline assignment: CDR1 SGHRS and CDR2 YFSETQ. J gave up 9 bases and V 0 bases, and 11 bases lay outside the gene matches. This CDR3 reads CASSLAVQTSGNSEQFF. DNA of the CDR3: TGCGCCAGCAGCTTGGCCGTCCAGACTAGCGGGAACAGTGAGCAGTTCTTC.

The chain carries TRBV5-1 and TRBJ2-5; TRBD1 matches at 9 bases. Germline V gene data show CDR1 as SGHRS and CDR2 as YFSETQ. Losses at the gene ends were 0 bases for V and 5 bases for J; bases not matched to a gene: 8. The CDR3 is made up of 16 amino acids. In nucleotides, the CDR3 is TGCGCCAGCAGCTTGGAGGGACAGGGAAGTCGGGAGACCCAGTACTTC. This encodes CASSLEGQGSRETQYF.

This chain joins TRBV5-1 and TRBJ2-7, with a weak D call TRBD1 (6 bases). The germline V gene has CDR1 SGHRS and CDR2 YFSETQ. The CDR3 length is 13 residues. V was trimmed by 4 bases and J by 2 bases, leaving 10 bases between them. The CDR3 loop reads CASSPGQTYEQYF. The CDR3 DNA is TGCGCCAGCAGCCCCGGACAGACCTACGAGCAGTACTTC.